The entry below describes one T cell receptor beta chain. This clone was seen a single time. The specificity of this receptor is unknown. No base qualities exist here, and no much larger clone lies one base off it. These data belong to a study of beta chain features in type 1 diabetes (dated by TCRdb to 2017 to 2018). Regarding the research as a whole: Patients and healthy donors did not differ in mean age, gender distribution, total cell number or subset yield. A total of approximately 100,000,000 sorted cells were examined across all samples, and the number of cells per subset was strongly correlated with RNA yield. In the study, recently diagnosed type 1 diabetes patients and matched healthy donors were compared on the TCRB repertoires of their sorted circulating CD4+ T cell subsets. Naive and central memory subsets were obtained from all 30 or so donors, but regulatory and stem cell-like memory subsets were isolated from only 8 patients and roughly eight healthy donors.

From each donor, a single peripheral blood sample of about 100 mL on average was drawn into heparinised tubes. Naive, central memory, regulatory and stem cell-like memory CD4+ T cells were sorted on a BD FACSAria II using a panel including CD45RO, CCR7, CD25, CD127, CD95 and CD27. All sorted populations exceeded 95% purity. PBMCs were separated immediately by Lymphoprep density gradient centrifugation and were stained directly, without being cultured. Samples were stained and sorted in pairs, with one healthy donor and one patient per experiment, so that batch effects were minimized. The entire isolated RNA was reverse transcribed using the High Capacity cDNA Reverse Transcription Kit, and thus expressed TCRB transcripts were sequenced. Deep immunoSEQ sequencing was performed on naive, central memory and regulatory T cell samples, with an average of roughly 3.5 million total reads per sample. After sorted cells were lysed in RLT buffer, RNA was extracted with DNase-treated RNeasy Micro or Mini kits, with the choice depending on cell number. Each cell subset was processed on its own to prevent cross-contamination, while patient and healthy donor samples were processed together. Using the immunoSEQ multiplex PCR, TCRB sequences were amplified from cDNA into 87-bp fragments spanning the CDR3 region. Amplicons were sequenced on the Illumina HiSeq platform. The paper's processing steps were these. PCR bias was corrected computationally using synthetic template baselines, and reads within Hamming distance 2 were collapsed, with unmergeable singletons discarded. By aligning reads against IMGT, V, D and J genes, CDR3 length, and insertions or deletions at six rearrangement sites were assigned. Within each subset, clonotype counts were normalized to sorted cell number, and only after that were true diversity and Gini coefficients computed with the tcR R package. Repertoire sharing was quantified using the overlap coefficient calculated on TCRB nucleotide sequences. As a proxy for the pre-selection repertoire, out-of-frame TCRB sequences from naive cells were analyzed. TCRdb limited this immuneACCESS table to in-frame rearrangements with V and J called. A share of clones is missing; checked studies link under half to unresolved V genes, and the rest is unexplained. Clone size and V and J calls were adopted from that table, with D and trimming inferred from the DNA. The sample contains hundreds of thousands of clones, over 14% of them found a single time. The ten most abundant clones make up 0.015% of the sample.

What the work shows at the level of the full study, not this receptor alone: At VDJ recombination sites, patients with type 1 diabetes made fewer insertions and deleted more nucleotides, a pattern implying thymic rearrangement abnormalities. Shorter templates might have been favored by PCR, but patient and control samples were amplified and corrected together, so both groups would have been affected equally by any skew. A moderate but significant shortening of TCRB CDR3 length was observed in type 1 diabetes patients in all four CD4+ subsets. Naive, central memory and regulatory TCRB repertoires appeared to be more alike among patients than among healthy donors. Only small numbers of individuals were included in the HLA sub-analyses, which left unresolved whether HLA type had any influence on TCRB rearrangement. Because cDNA rather than genomic DNA was sequenced, highly expressing activated cells could have been over-represented, although no difference in activation and CD3 levels was found between groups.

From a lookup of the germline V gene, CDR1 and CDR2 are SNHLY and FYNNEI. Reading from cysteine to phenylalanine, the CDR3 counts 12 amino acids. Kept here is only the CDR3 DNA, which spans 36 bases and is read in frame from base 1. Germline trimming: 4 bases from V, 6 bases from J; junction bases outside gene matches: 0. The receptor's source is a man aged 18 to 30 with type 1 diabetes. The chain is made from TRBV2 and TRBJ2-3; 8 of the junction bases match TRBD2. The sample consisted of naive CD4+ T cells from blood. Sample cell subset or site, as interpreted from the label and publication: true naive CD4+ T cells. The CDR3 corresponds to CASSGGGDTQYF. The nucleotide sequence is TGTGCCAGCAGTGGCGGGGGGGATACGCAGTATTTT.